This record covers a single TCR beta chain. The CDR3 contains 15 residues. Germline V gene sequence: CDR1 MNHEY, CDR2 SVGEGT. V was shortened by 5 bases and J by 3 bases, with 17 bases between the two germline ends. The sample is drawn from a study of blood T cell repertoires in COVID-19. Across the study: The study drew acute and convalescent COVID-19 samples from the United States, Italy and Spain. T cells, B-cell-depleted T cells, or PBMCs supplied cDNA or gDNA.

Sequencing was performed with immunoSEQ multiplex PCR; in TCRdb, only in-frame clones are kept and a portion is missing. The table includes some 40,000 clones, approximately 80% detected once. V and J are TRBV6-2 or TRBV6-3 and TRBJ2-7, with TRBD1 as a possible D gene (5 bases). The source material was peripheral blood. The source is a man aged 55 to 70 in a cohort sampled during active COVID-19. CDR3 bases: TGTGCCAGCAGTCTCACACAGGAAAGTCACTACGAGCAGTACTTC. It yields the protein CASSLTQESHYEQYF.